The rows below give T cell receptor beta chains drawn from one sample of a study of T cells after yellow fever vaccination. A single record per CDR3 protein comes from TCRdb applying MiXCR to the 5' RACE reads. The sample holds about 340,000 distinct CDR3 sequences, about 12% seen once. The material was CD4+ T cells sorted from PBMCs, obtained 15 days after the yellow fever booster vaccination. Receptors originate from a young man who received the YFV17D yellow fever vaccine. CDR3s include the opening cysteine and the closing phenylalanine or tryptophan. A D gene is named only where the DNA matches it firmly. Clone sizes are given selectively: once, few, many, or a class where the clone is expanded.

v_call: TRBV29-1
d_call: NA
clone_size: few
j_call: TRBJ1-1
cdr3_nt: TGCAGCGCAACCCCGGACAGCCGAAGAGAAGCTTTCTTT
cdr3_aa: CSATPDSRREAFF

v_call: TRBV4-2
d_call: NA
clone_size: few
j_call: TRBJ1-1
cdr3_nt: TGTGCCAGCAGCCAAGGTCCGGGAGAAGAGGGGATGAACACTGAAGCTTTCTTT
cdr3_aa: CASSQGPGEEGMNTEAFF

v_call: TRBV4-3
d_call: NA
clone_size: NA
j_call: TRBJ1-1
cdr3_nt: TGCGCCAGCAGCCCAAGACCGGACAGCAACACTGAAGCTTTCTTT
cdr3_aa: CASSPRPDSNTEAFF

v_call: TRBV12-3/TRBV12-4
d_call: TRBD1
clone_size: NA
j_call: TRBJ1-1
cdr3_nt: TGTGCCAGCAGTTTTGGGGACAGGTACACTGAAGCTTTCTTT
cdr3_aa: CASSFGDRYTEAFF

v_call: TRBV20-1
d_call: NA
clone_size: NA
j_call: TRBJ2-3
cdr3_nt: TGCAGTGCTAGAGTACGGACCGGCACAGATACGCAGTATTTT
cdr3_aa: CSARVRTGTDTQYF

v_call: TRBV7-8
d_call: TRBD1
clone_size: many
j_call: TRBJ2-3
cdr3_nt: TGTGCCAGCAGCCCGCAGGGACAGGGGGCAGATACGCAGTATTTT
cdr3_aa: CASSPQGQGADTQYF

v_call: TRBV7-9
d_call: NA
clone_size: few
j_call: TRBJ2-5
cdr3_nt: TGTGCCAGCAGCGACCCGCAACGGGGGCGAGGGGCCCAGTACTTC
cdr3_aa: CASSDPQRGRGAQYF

v_call: TRBV18
d_call: NA
clone_size: NA
j_call: TRBJ2-3
cdr3_nt: TGTGCCAGCTCACAAGGGGCACAGACAGATACGCAGTATTTT
cdr3_aa: CASSQGAQTDTQYF

v_call: TRBV24-1
d_call: NA
clone_size: many
j_call: TRBJ2-5
cdr3_nt: TGTGCCACCAGTGAGTCCGGAGACGGGTGGGAGACCCAGTACTTC
cdr3_aa: CATSESGDGWETQYF

v_call: TRBV12-3/TRBV12-4
d_call: NA
clone_size: many
j_call: TRBJ2-3
cdr3_nt: TGTGCCAGCAGTTCCAGGGGACCAGATACGCAGTATTTT
cdr3_aa: CASSSRGPDTQYF

v_call: TRBV28
d_call: NA
clone_size: few
j_call: TRBJ2-3
cdr3_nt: TGTGCCAGCAGCCGATTGAGGGAAACAGATACGCAGTATTTT
cdr3_aa: CASSRLRETDTQYF

v_call: TRBV7-9
d_call: NA
clone_size: NA
j_call: TRBJ1-1
cdr3_nt: TGTGCCAGCAGCTTATATAGTCTGGACGCTGAAGCTTTCTTT
cdr3_aa: CASSLYSLDAEAFF

v_call: TRBV5-1
d_call: TRBD2
clone_size: many
j_call: TRBJ2-1
cdr3_nt: TGCGCCAGCAGTCGCGCGGGGGGGACCACCAATGAGCAGTTCTTC
cdr3_aa: CASSRAGGTTNEQFF

v_call: TRBV19
d_call: NA
clone_size: NA
j_call: TRBJ1-2
cdr3_nt: TGTGCCACCAACCGGGACGGCGGTCGCTACACCTTC
cdr3_aa: CATNRDGGRYTF

v_call: TRBV5-1
d_call: NA
clone_size: many
j_call: TRBJ2-2
cdr3_nt: TGCGCCAGCAGTGGGACTCCACAAGCTAACACCGGGGAGCTGTTTTTT
cdr3_aa: CASSGTPQANTGELFF

v_call: TRBV5-1
d_call: TRBD2
clone_size: few
j_call: TRBJ2-2
cdr3_nt: TGCGCCAGCAGAGCTAGCGGGGGATCTAGTACCGGGGAGCTGTTTTTT
cdr3_aa: CASRASGGSSTGELFF

v_call: TRBV7-2
d_call: TRBD2
clone_size: NA
j_call: TRBJ2-1
cdr3_nt: TGTGCCAGCAGCAGGACGGGACTAGCGGGGACCAATGAGCAGTTCTTC
cdr3_aa: CASSRTGLAGTNEQFF

v_call: TRBV10-3
d_call: NA
clone_size: NA
j_call: TRBJ1-4
cdr3_nt: TGTGCCATCAGGGGAGCAACTAATGAAAAACTGTTTTTT
cdr3_aa: CAIRGATNEKLFF

v_call: TRBV6-5
d_call: NA
clone_size: NA
j_call: TRBJ1-2
cdr3_nt: TGTGCCAGCAGTGGTAACACAGGGAACTATGGCTACACCTTC
cdr3_aa: CASSGNTGNYGYTF

v_call: TRBV7-2
d_call: TRBD2
clone_size: many
j_call: TRBJ2-2
cdr3_nt: TGTGCCAGCAGCTTAGTGGCGGGGGGGGGCACCGGGGAGCTGTTTTTT
cdr3_aa: CASSLVAGGGTGELFF

v_call: TRBV5-4
d_call: NA
clone_size: NA
j_call: TRBJ1-5
cdr3_nt: TGTGCCAGCAGCTGGGATCCGGGGCAGCCCCAGCATTTT
cdr3_aa: CASSWDPGQPQHF

v_call: TRBV6-2/TRBV6-3
d_call: NA
clone_size: NA
j_call: TRBJ2-2
cdr3_nt: TGTGCCACCCGTATGGGAAACACCGGGGAGCTGTTTTTT
cdr3_aa: CATRMGNTGELFF

v_call: TRBV6-2/TRBV6-3
d_call: NA
clone_size: few
j_call: TRBJ1-5
cdr3_nt: TGTGCCAGCAGCTCCGGGCAGGGGCGGTTAAGGGGGTTAAATCAGCCCCAGCATTTT
cdr3_aa: CASSSGQGRLRGLNQPQHF

v_call: TRBV4-3
d_call: NA
clone_size: NA
j_call: TRBJ2-3
cdr3_nt: TGCGCCAGCAGCCAAGCCGAGTGGGCGGGAAATACGCAGTATTTT
cdr3_aa: CASSQAEWAGNTQYF

v_call: TRBV7-2
d_call: NA
clone_size: many
j_call: TRBJ1-1
cdr3_nt: TGTGCCAGCAGCTTAACAAAGACCACTGAAGCTTTCTTT
cdr3_aa: CASSLTKTTEAFF

v_call: TRBV7-3
d_call: NA
clone_size: many
j_call: TRBJ2-1
cdr3_nt: TGTGCCAGCAGTTCGGACGCCAGTGAGCAGTTCTTC
cdr3_aa: CASSSDASEQFF

v_call: TRBV3-1
d_call: NA
clone_size: few
j_call: TRBJ2-7
cdr3_nt: TGTGCCAGCGCCGGGGTCAGGGGGGGTTACGAGCAGTACTTC
cdr3_aa: CASAGVRGGYEQYF

v_call: TRBV19
d_call: NA
clone_size: NA
j_call: TRBJ2-3
cdr3_nt: TGTGCCAGTAGTAAGGGTGGGCCGAGAGATACGCAGTATTTT
cdr3_aa: CASSKGGPRDTQYF

v_call: TRBV6-5
d_call: NA
clone_size: many
j_call: TRBJ1-5
cdr3_nt: TGTGCCAGCAGTTACTCCGGACAGCCCCAGCATTTT
cdr3_aa: CASSYSGQPQHF

v_call: TRBV5-1
d_call: TRBD1
clone_size: NA
j_call: TRBJ1-4
cdr3_nt: TGCGCCAGCAGCCTGGGAGATACAGGGGCGGGTGAAAAACTGTTTTTT
cdr3_aa: CASSLGDTGAGEKLFF

v_call: TRBV4-3
d_call: NA
clone_size: many
j_call: TRBJ2-4
cdr3_nt: TGCGCCAGCAGCCAGGAGGGGAGGATGAGGGGCATTCAGTACTTC
cdr3_aa: CASSQEGRMRGIQYF

v_call: TRBV30
d_call: NA
clone_size: NA
j_call: TRBJ1-2
cdr3_nt: TGTGCCTGGAGTTCACAGGGTTATGGCTACACCTTC
cdr3_aa: CAWSSQGYGYTF

v_call: TRBV28
d_call: NA
clone_size: few
j_call: TRBJ1-5
cdr3_nt: TGTGCCAGCAGTACCGACTCCCTGGCAGGGATACAGCCCCAGCATTTT
cdr3_aa: CASSTDSLAGIQPQHF

v_call: TRBV4-3
d_call: NA
clone_size: few
j_call: TRBJ2-7
cdr3_nt: TGCGCCAGCAGCCAAGATGTTGAGGCCTACGAGCAGTACTTC
cdr3_aa: CASSQDVEAYEQYF

v_call: TRBV19
d_call: TRBD2
clone_size: NA
j_call: TRBJ2-1
cdr3_nt: TGTGCCAGTCGCTTGCGGGGGGACCCCTACAATGAGCAGTTCTTC
cdr3_aa: CASRLRGDPYNEQFF

v_call: TRBV6-2/TRBV6-3
d_call: NA
clone_size: NA
j_call: TRBJ2-1
cdr3_nt: TGTGCCAGCAGTGTTTTGGGGTGGGCTCTAACGAATGAGCAGTTCTTC
cdr3_aa: CASSVLGWALTNEQFF

v_call: TRBV20-1
d_call: NA
clone_size: NA
j_call: TRBJ1-5
cdr3_nt: TGCAGTGCTATATCCGGGGCCGTAAAGAATCAGCCCCAGCATTTT
cdr3_aa: CSAISGAVKNQPQHF

v_call: TRBV7-2
d_call: TRBD1
clone_size: NA
j_call: TRBJ1-5
cdr3_nt: TGTGCCAGCAGCCATAAGTTGTCAGGGGGCCAGCATTTT
cdr3_aa: CASSHKLSGGQHF

v_call: TRBV10-3
d_call: TRBD1
clone_size: few
j_call: TRBJ1-4
cdr3_nt: TGTGCCATCAGTCTGGACAGGGAAACTGAAAAACTGTTTTTT
cdr3_aa: CAISLDRETEKLFF

v_call: TRBV9
d_call: TRBD2
clone_size: many
j_call: TRBJ2-3
cdr3_nt: TGTGCCAGCAGCGTAGGTGGACTAGCGGCAGATACGCAGTATTTT
cdr3_aa: CASSVGGLAADTQYF